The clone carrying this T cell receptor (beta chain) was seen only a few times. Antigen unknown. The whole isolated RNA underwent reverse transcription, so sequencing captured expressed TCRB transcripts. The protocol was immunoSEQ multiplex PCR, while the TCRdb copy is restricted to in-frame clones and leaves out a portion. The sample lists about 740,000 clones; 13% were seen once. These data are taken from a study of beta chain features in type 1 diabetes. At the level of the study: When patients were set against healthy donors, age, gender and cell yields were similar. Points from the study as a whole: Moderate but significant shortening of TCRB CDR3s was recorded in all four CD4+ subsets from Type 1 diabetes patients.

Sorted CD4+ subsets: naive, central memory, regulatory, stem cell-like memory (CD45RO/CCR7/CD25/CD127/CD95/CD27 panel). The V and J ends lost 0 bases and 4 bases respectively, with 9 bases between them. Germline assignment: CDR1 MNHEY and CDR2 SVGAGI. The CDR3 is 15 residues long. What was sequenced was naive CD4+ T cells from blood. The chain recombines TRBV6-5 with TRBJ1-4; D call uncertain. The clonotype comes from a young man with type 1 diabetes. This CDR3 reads CASSYSRQINEKLFF. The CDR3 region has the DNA TGTGCCAGCAGTTACTCGCGGCAGATTAATGAAAAACTGTTTTTT.